Sequencing of this T cell receptor beta chain was carried out in a study of T cell responses to AZD1222 COVID-19 vaccine. Across the whole study: Second-dose timings of about 4 or about 12 weeks were pooled.

With respect to this clone: The antigen remains unidentified.

General observations from the study: Spike was spanned by vaccine-associated CD4 TCRs, which were dominant at 160-218 and 743-854. Donors were mostly white British, more females; clonal diversity possibly underestimated. Following two doses of AZD1222, Spike-specific TCR breadth and depth rose.

The protocol was immunoSEQ multiplex PCR, while the TCRdb copy is restricted to in-frame clones and leaves out a portion. This sample has some 99,000 clones, with 91% found just once. This CDR3 is 13 amino acids long. Germline V gives CDR1 SGHRS, CDR2 YFSETQ. V lost 0 bases and J 7 bases, leaving 9 bases between the germline ends. The chain couples TRBV5-1 to TRBJ2-3; D gene uncertain. This sequence was found in an adult in good health. The source was peripheral blood, collected on day 0 of AZD1222 vaccination. CDR3 loop: CASSLDLANTQYF. DNA for the CDR3: TGCGCCAGCAGCTTGGATTTGGCTAATACGCAGTATTTT.